The sequence of this TCR beta chain was determined in a study of shared clonotypes between healthy human individuals. About the study: Each donor's CD4 naive and CD4 memory cells filled three plates apiece, CD8 naive two, and CD8 memory one. Whole-study results and caveats: Generally, naive subsets (rather than memory subsets) showed larger estimated richness.

Generated by immunoSEQ multiplex PCR, the TCRdb table keeps only in-frame clones and is missing some. The top ten hold roughly 0.36% of the sample, which has around 2.5 million clones, 80% to 95% seen once. V was trimmed by 2 bases and J by 1 base, leaving 8 bases between them. The CDR3 covers 14 residues. CDR1 and CDR2 from the germline V gene are MNHEY and SVGAGI. On this clone: What it binds is not known.

The TCR comes from a man aged 18 to 30 in good health. Some clones in this sample may be carry-over from other donors' samples. The sequencing input was naive CD4+ T cells from PBMCs. Subset here: CD45RA+ positively selected. The chain employs TRBV6-5 and TRBJ1-2; D is uncertain. This CDR3 is CASSYPGGNYGYTF. The DNA of the CDR3 is TGTGCCAGCAGTTACCCAGGAGGTAACTATGGCTACACCTTC.